This T cell receptor beta chain was observed in a study of T cells in Graves' hyperthyroidism and ophthalmopathy. Study-wide findings and caveats: Within blood appeared most thyroid clonotypes that had expanded above 0.001.

There were TCR beta CDR3 regions amplified from RNA transcripts. When the TCR CDR3 underwent first-round RT-PCR, the HTBI primer set was used. TCRdb processed the multiplex PCR reads anew with MiXCR; each CDR3 protein has one entry. Among some 770,000 distinct CDR3 sequences listed, 15% to 20% were seen once. This CDR3 has 13 residues. Looked up from germline, CDR1 is DFQATT and CDR2 is SNEGSKA (reference sequence). Remarks on this clonotype: The antigen is not known. This may arise from a read error, as a much more abundant clone is one base away.

Graves' hyperthyroidism without ophthalmopathy progression within 18 months was termed stable. The receptor was isolated from a man between 18 and 35 years old with Graves' hyperthyroidism. V gene TRBV20-1 combines with J gene TRBJ2-1; no firm D call. The J call could be wrong; TRBJ2-7 is a better fit for the DNA end. The sequenced sample was blood. The CDR3 DNA is TGCAGTGCTCCCGGCGAGAGCTACAATGAGCAGTACTTC. Residues: CSAPGESYNEQYF.